The 27 T cell receptor beta chains reported below all come from one sample, sequenced in a study of T cell responses to AZD1222 COVID-19 vaccine. The assay was immunoSEQ multiplex PCR, and TCRdb's table has in-frame clones only and misses some. The sample carries approximately 190,000 clones, 85% to 95% recorded once. This sample comprised peripheral blood, obtained on day 0 of AZD1222 vaccination. These receptors came from an adult in good health.

This clone was seen only once. This chain links TRBV2 with TRBJ2-7, with 10 bases matching TRBD1. V trimming: 4 bases; J trimming: 3 bases; junction bases outside the gene matches: 3. The CDR3 consists of 14 residues. Germline-derived CDR1 and CDR2 are SNHLY and FYNNEI. CDR3 sequence (DNA): TGTGCCAGCAGTGCCGGGACAGGGGACTACGAGCAGTACTTC. Encoded protein: CASSAGTGDYEQYF. Together with reference TRBV2 and TRBJ2-7, the CDR3 gives the full variable domain: EPEVTQTPSHQVTQMGQEVILRCVPISNHLYFYWYRQILGQKVEFLVSFYNNEISEKSEIFDDQFSVERPDGSNFTLKIRSTKLEDSAMYFCASSAGTGDYEQYFGPGTRLTVT.

The rearrangement links TRBV3-1 (or the pseudogene TRBV3-2) to TRBJ1-4, with D perhaps matching TRBD1 (6 bases). This CDR3 has 15 amino acids. The V gene lost 4 bases and the J gene lost 6 bases, with 15 bases spanning the gap. Germline CDR1 LGHDT, CDR2 YNNKEL (reference sequence). CDR3 residues: CASSPTRGTYEKLFF. CDR3 nucleotides: TGTGCCAGCAGCCCCACCAGAGGGACATATGAAAAACTGTTTTTT.

V usage is TRBV9 and J usage is TRBJ1-2, with 7 bases fitting TRBD1. The trim removed 0 bases at V and 7 bases at J, leaving 6 bases unmatched. The CDR3 consists of 14 residues. Germline V gene lookup returns CDR1 SGDLS and CDR2 YYNGEE. The CDR3 spells CASSVEAGGGGYTF. The CDR3 DNA follows: TGTGCCAGCAGCGTAGAAGCAGGGGGAGGTGGCTACACCTTC.

V and J are TRBV7-9 and TRBJ2-3, with D perhaps matching TRBD2 (6 bases). The CDR3 has 14 amino acids. Trimming took off 3 bases at V and 2 bases at J, with 9 bases between the two ends. The germline gives CDR1 SEHNR, CDR2 FQNEAQ (reference sequence). This CDR3 reads CASSFLAITDTQYF. In DNA form, the CDR3 reads TGTGCCAGCAGCTTCCTAGCGATCACAGATACGCAGTATTTT.

This chain uses TRBV10-3 with TRBJ2-5; 7 bases are shared with TRBD2. CDR3 length: 14 amino acids. Germline V gene lookup returns CDR1 ENHRY and CDR2 SYGVKD. Unmatched junction bases numbered 9, after V lost 10 bases and J lost 1 base. In nucleotides, the CDR3 is TGTGCCACCCGACTGCCGGGGGGCCAAGAGACCCAGTACTTC. It is translated as CATRLPGGQETQYF.

This chain uses TRBV7-9 with TRBJ1-4; D perhaps matches TRBD1 (6 bases). CDR3 length equals 14 residues. V gave up 4 bases and J gave up 7 bases, with 13 bases separating them. Germline-derived CDR1 and CDR2 are SEHNR and FQNEAQ (reference sequence). CDR3 region: CASSYPGQREKLFF. In nucleotides, the CDR3 is TGTGCCAGCAGCTACCCCGGACAGCGTGAAAAACTGTTTTTT.

V usage is TRBV9 and J usage is TRBJ1-2; a weak D match, TRBD1 (5 bases). The V and J ends lost 0 bases and 8 bases respectively, with 11 bases between them. Germline V gene data show CDR1 as SGDLS and CDR2 as YYNGEE. The CDR3 runs to 13 residues. In DNA form, the CDR3 reads TGTGCCAGCAGCGTAGTGGGGGGAAAAGGCTACACCTTC. Protein: CASSVVGGKGYTF.

This chain connects TRBV6-5 to TRBJ1-4, with D maybe TRBD1 (6 bases). Germline V CDR1 and CDR2: MNHEY, SVGAGI. The CDR3 is 14 amino acids. Trimming left V 8 bases short and J 8 bases short, with 18 bases between. In DNA, the CDR3 is TGTGCCAGCCGAGGGGGGGCCGCCGGGGAAAAACTGTTTTTT. As protein: CASRGGAAGEKLFF.

V usage is TRBV3-1 (or the pseudogene TRBV3-2) and J usage is TRBJ2-3; D may be TRBD2 (5 bases). This CDR3 has 16 residues. Germline values: CDR1 LGHDT, CDR2 YNNKEL (reference sequence). V lost 4 bases and J lost 4, with 18 bases in between. This chain's CDR3 is CASSLAGRRLADTQYF. DNA of the CDR3: TGTGCCAGCAGCCTCGCGGGCCGCCGGCTCGCAGATACGCAGTATTTT.

The rearrangement uses TRBV7-9 and TRBJ1-1; no firm D call. Germline V gene sequence: CDR1 SEHNR, CDR2 FQNEAQ (reference sequence). V dropped 3 bases and J dropped 2 bases, with 13 bases sitting between them. This CDR3 has 15 amino acids. This CDR3 reads CASSLSRGSNTEAFF. CDR3 DNA sequence: TGTGCCAGCAGCTTGTCGAGAGGGTCTAACACTGAAGCTTTCTTT.

The chain couples TRBV19 to TRBJ1-2; maybe TRBD1 (6 bases). Trimming stripped 7 bases from V and 4 bases from J, with 16 bases between. The CDR3 length is 14 residues. Germline-derived CDR1 and CDR2 are LNHDA and SQIVND (reference sequence). The CDR3 nucleotides read TGTGCCAGTACGGACAGAGAGGTGGGCTATGGCTACACCTTC. Translation: CASTDREVGYGYTF.

The genes are TRBV19 and TRBJ1-2; 7 bases map to TRBD1. Looked up from germline, CDR1 is LNHDA and CDR2 is SQIVND (reference sequence). This CDR3 has 14 residues. V gave up 3 bases and J gave up 6 bases; unmatched junction bases: 7. The CDR3 sequence: CASSMATGRDGYTF. CDR3 nucleotide sequence: TGTGCCAGTAGTATGGCGACAGGGAGGGATGGCTACACCTTC.

This chain links TRBV9 with TRBJ1-1, with 12 bases identical to TRBD1. The V and J ends lost 4 bases and 1 base, in that order; junction bases with no gene match: 11. Germline CDR1 and CDR2: SGDLS and YYNGEE. This CDR3 region has 18 residues. CDR3 sequence (DNA): TGTGCCAGCAGCCCCCAGGTGGGGACAGGGGGCTGGAACACTGAAGCTTTCTTT. Its protein product is CASSPQVGTGGWNTEAFF.

The chain is built from TRBV3-1 (or the pseudogene TRBV3-2) and TRBJ2-7; TRBD2 agrees at 14 bases. This CDR3 is 16 amino acids long. V was clipped by 4 bases and J by 4 bases; unmatched bases: 6. The germline V gene has CDR1 LGHDT and CDR2 YNNKEL (reference sequence). DNA of the CDR3: TGTGCCAGCAGCCTAAGGGGGACTAGCGGGGGTTACGAGCAGTACTTC. It translates to CASSLRGTSGGYEQYF.

This chain connects TRBV18 to TRBJ1-5; weak D call: TRBD1 (5 bases). V gave up 1 base and J gave up 2 bases, with 21 bases separating them. The CDR3 contains 19 residues. Germline assignment: CDR1 KGHSH and CDR2 LQKENI. The chain's CDR3 is CASSPLAPGTWEGNQPQHF. The CDR3 nucleotides are TGTGCCAGCTCACCACTGGCCCCGGGGACCTGGGAGGGCAATCAGCCCCAGCATTTT.

The chain employs TRBV7-9 and TRBJ2-3; weak D call: TRBD2 (6 bases). V gave up 2 bases and J gave up 0 bases, with 9 bases separating them. CDR3 length: 15 amino acids. Germline V gene sequence: CDR1 SEHNR, CDR2 FQNEAQ (reference sequence). This chain's CDR3 is CASSLFAGSTDTQYF. The CDR3, as DNA: TGTGCCAGCAGCTTATTTGCGGGGAGCACAGATACGCAGTATTTT.

This chain uses TRBV7-3 with TRBJ2-3; D gene ambiguous. CDR3 size: 12 residues. CDR1 is SGHTA and CDR2 is FQGTGA in the germline V gene. Trimming took 0 bases from V and 5 from J, leaving 3 bases between them. The CDR3: CASSLTRDTQYF. In nucleotides, the CDR3 is TGTGCCAGCAGCTTAACTCGAGATACGCAGTATTTT.

This chain uses TRBV19 with TRBJ1-5; TRBD1 agrees at 8 bases. Germline V gene data show CDR1 as LNHDA and CDR2 as SQIVND (reference sequence). V lost 3 bases and J lost 6; bases outside the gene matches: 7. There are 15 residues in the CDR3. The CDR3 DNA is TGTGCCAGTAGTATTCACAGGGGGGAGGGTCAGCCCCAGCATTTT. It yields the protein CASSIHRGEGQPQHF. The full variable domain, completed using reference TRBV19 and TRBJ1-5, is DGGITQSPKYLFRKEGQNVTLSCEQNLNHDAMYWYRQDPGQGLRLIYYSQIVNDFQKGDIAEGYSVSREKKESFPLTVTSAQKNPTAFYLCASSIHRGEGQPQHFGDGTRLSIL.

This clone was counted only a few times. This chain joins TRBV6-4 and TRBJ1-5; unclear D gene. The CDR3 totals 15 residues. Trimming removed 6 bases at V and 4 bases at J, with 16 bases between. The germline V gene has CDR1 MRHNA and CDR2 SNTAGT. For the CDR3, the DNA is TGTGCCAGCAGAGCGTCCGGGATACCGAATCAGCCCCAGCATTTT. Protein product: CASRASGIPNQPQHF.

V gene TRBV7-2 combines with J gene TRBJ1-2, with 9 bases matching TRBD1. V lost 1 base and J lost 5; bases outside the gene matches: 5. In germline, CDR1 is SGHTA, CDR2 FQGNSA. This CDR3 region has 15 residues. The DNA for the CDR3 is TGTGCCAGCAGCTTAGGCACAGGGGGCTGGTATGGCTACACCTTC. It is translated as CASSLGTGGWYGYTF.

The V gene is TRBV7-3, the J gene TRBJ2-1; 7 nucleotides match TRBD2. This CDR3 comprises 18 residues. The V gene end was trimmed by 3 bases and the J gene end by 1 base; junction bases not matched to a gene: 12. The germline V gene has CDR1 SGHTA and CDR2 FQGTGA. This CDR3 is CASSFLPSRGSSYNEQFF. DNA of the CDR3: TGTGCCAGCAGCTTTTTACCCTCGCGGGGGAGTTCCTACAATGAGCAGTTCTTC.

This chain links TRBV19 with TRBJ1-3; no clear D. Germline CDR1 reads LNHDA; CDR2 reads SQIVND (reference sequence). This CDR3 is built from 15 residues. V gave up 3 bases and J gave up 0 bases, with 9 bases separating them. The CDR3 loop reads CASSMDGFSGNTIYF. The CDR3 DNA reads TGTGCCAGTAGTATGGACGGATTCTCTGGAAACACCATATATTTT.

The rearrangement links TRBV11-2 to TRBJ1-2, with 8 positions matching TRBD1. This CDR3 has 14 residues. The V segment lost 5 bases and the J segment 8 bases; nucleotides outside the gene matches: 10. Germline-derived CDR1 and CDR2 are SGHAT and FQNNGV. The CDR3 nucleotides are TGTGCCAGCAGCCCTAAGGGACAGGCTAAAGGCTACACCTTC. This gives the protein CASSPKGQAKGYTF.

The chain uses TRBV15 and TRBJ2-5, with D possibly being TRBD1 (5 bases). V lost 6 bases, J lost 2 bases, and 10 bases lay in between. Per germline, CDR1 LNHNV and CDR2 YYDKDF (reference sequence). This CDR3 is built from 13 residues. The CDR3 DNA follows: TGTGCCACCAGTTCAACAGGTCAAGAGACCCAGTACTTC. Protein product: CATSSTGQETQYF.

The chain combines TRBV24-1 with TRBJ1-2; D perhaps matches TRBD1 (5 bases). Germline V gene lookup returns CDR1 KGHDR and CDR2 SFDVKD. The V end was cut by 9 bases, the J end by 2 bases, with 15 bases between. The CDR3 consists of 14 residues. CDR3 protein: CATRGLEPNYGYTF. Written as DNA, the CDR3 is TGTGCCACCCGGGGCCTAGAACCGAACTATGGCTACACCTTC.

This chain connects TRBV19 to TRBJ2-7; 10 bases are shared with TRBD1. Unmatched junction bases numbered 7, after V lost 6 bases and J lost 2 bases. Germline CDR1 LNHDA, CDR2 SQIVND (reference sequence). The length of the CDR3 is 15 residues. CDR3 sequence reads: CASRETGQGPYEQYF. As DNA, the CDR3 is TGTGCCAGTAGAGAAACGGGACAGGGGCCCTACGAGCAGTACTTC.

The chain links TRBV6-5 to TRBJ2-5; D could derive from TRBD1 or TRBD2 (6 bases each). V lost 7 bases and J lost 5, with 14 bases in between. This CDR3 has 13 amino acids. Germline V gene lookup returns CDR1 MNHEY and CDR2 SVGAGI. The CDR3 region has the DNA TGTGCCAGCACGCTAGGGGGGCGGGAGACCCAGTACTTC. It codes for CASTLGGRETQYF.